Below, 21 T cell receptor beta chains from the same sample are listed, as sequenced in a study of lymphopenia after photon versus proton radiotherapy. Profiled with immunoSEQ multiplex PCR; TCRdb holds only in-frame clones, not every one. This sample carries 68,000 or so clones, roughly 88% of them seen once, and the ten largest clones take approximately 2.9%. The sequenced sample was peripheral blood, obtained from a patient treated with photon-based radiotherapy. These receptors were obtained from a woman aged 70 to 79 with pancreatic cancer.

The chain carries TRBV9 and TRBJ2-4; D not certain. This CDR3 comprises 13 residues. The V and J ends lost 0 bases and 4 bases respectively, with 5 bases between them. Germline V CDR1 and CDR2: SGDLS, YYNGEE. The CDR3 bases are TGTGCCAGCAGCGTAGGGCAGAAAAACATTCAGTACTTC. It encodes CASSVGQKNIQYF.

The V call is TRBV6-5, the J call TRBJ1-4, with D uncertain. Looked up from germline, CDR1 is MNHEY and CDR2 is SVGAGI. This CDR3 region has 15 residues. Trimming took off 2 bases at V and 4 bases at J, with 11 bases between the two ends. The CDR3 region is CASSYARGVNEKLFF. The CDR3 nucleotides are TGTGCCAGCAGTTACGCCCGGGGAGTTAATGAAAAACTGTTTTTT.

The chain uses TRBV7-2 and TRBJ2-1, with 7 bases that match TRBD2. This CDR3 spans 14 amino acids. Germline CDR1 is SGHTA and CDR2 is FQGNSA. V was pared by 5 bases and J by 1 base, with 2 bases of the junction left unmatched. In DNA form, the CDR3 reads TGTGCCAGCAGCGCTAGCGGTTCCTACAATGAGCAGTTCTTC. Amino acid sequence: CASSASGSYNEQFF.

The chain carries TRBV19 and TRBJ1-2, with a tentative D call TRBD1 (6 bases). CDR1 is LNHDA, CDR2 SQIVND, per germline (reference sequence). This CDR3 spans 13 amino acids. Trimming took off 7 bases at V and 5 bases at J, with 14 bases between the two ends. The CDR3 spells CASNREGGYGYTF. The CDR3 nucleotides are TGTGCCAGTAATCGGGAAGGGGGTTATGGCTACACCTTC.

The chain joins TRBV28 to TRBJ2-5, with TRBD2 matching 11 bases. CDR1 and CDR2 (germline): MDHEN, SYDVKM. J lost 4 bases, V lost 5 bases, and 3 bases had no gene match. The CDR3 is made up of 14 amino acids. The DNA of the CDR3 is TGTGCCAGCAGTCCTGGGACTAGCGGAGAGACCCAGTACTTC. This codes for CASSPGTSGETQYF.

This chain connects TRBV11-2 to TRBJ2-2, with TRBD1 matching 7 bases. The CDR3 is 17 residues long. Germline CDR1 is SGHAT and CDR2 is FQNNGV. Germline trimming cut 4 bases from V and 0 bases from J; bases unmatched to any gene: 8. This chain's CDR3 is CASSSVGGQANTGELFF. Written as DNA, the CDR3 is TGTGCCAGCAGCTCGGTGGGTGGACAGGCGAACACCGGGGAGCTGTTTTTT.

The chain couples TRBV15 to TRBJ2-3; 12 positions match TRBD2. This CDR3 contains 16 residues. Germline loops: CDR1 LNHNV, CDR2 YYDKDF (reference sequence). V dropped 1 base and J dropped 4; count of bases not matched to a gene: 3. The chain's CDR3 is CATSRALAGGPDTQYF. For the CDR3, the DNA is TGTGCCACCAGCAGAGCTCTAGCGGGAGGGCCAGATACGCAGTATTTT. The full variable domain, completed using reference TRBV15 and TRBJ2-3, is DAMVIQNPRYQVTQFGKPVTLSCSQTLNHNVMYWYQQKSSQAPKLLFHYYDKDFNNEADTPDNFQSRRPNTSFCFLDIRSPGLGDTAMYLCATSRALAGGPDTQYFGPGTRLTVL.

The V call is TRBV11-2, the J call TRBJ2-1, with TRBD1 identical over 7 bases. CDR1 is SGHAT, CDR2 FQNNGV, per germline. Losses at the gene ends were 5 bases for V and 8 bases for J; bases not matched to a gene: 3. The CDR3 has 12 amino acids. In DNA, the CDR3 is TGTGCCAGCAGCCGCACAGGGGATGAGCAGTTCTTC. As protein: CASSRTGDEQFF.

The rearrangement links TRBV6-1 to TRBJ1-3; D not resolved. Germline V gives CDR1 MNHNS, CDR2 SASEGT. Trimming shortened V by 2 bases and J by 0 bases, and 8 bases separated the two germline ends. The CDR3 consists of 15 residues. The chain's CDR3 is CASSESPHSGNTIYF. The DNA of the CDR3 is TGTGCCAGCAGTGAAAGTCCGCACTCTGGAAACACCATATATTTT.

This chain links TRBV7-9 with TRBJ1-4; D remains unclear. With 5 bases removed from V and 3 bases from J, the gap between germline ends came to 7 bases. The CDR3 has 13 residues. CDR1 and CDR2 (germline): SEHNR, FQNEAQ (reference sequence). The CDR3 spells CASSGVANEKLFF. CDR3 nucleotide sequence: TGTGCCAGCAGCGGGGTGGCTAATGAAAAACTGTTTTTT.

This chain joins TRBV9 and TRBJ2-3, with D perhaps TRBD2 (5 bases). Trimming shortened V by 4 bases and J by 3 bases, and 18 bases separated the two germline ends. Germline V gives CDR1 SGDLS, CDR2 YYNGEE. The CDR3 has 16 amino acids. CDR3 sequence: CASSKEGGLRTDTQYF. In DNA form, the CDR3 reads TGTGCCAGCAGCAAGGAAGGAGGCCTTAGGACAGATACGCAGTATTTT.

J is TRBJ2-2 and V is TRBV9, with a possible D match to TRBD1 (6 bases). Deletions cut 4 bases from V and 1 base from J, with 8 bases between. This CDR3 has 14 residues. Germline V lookup: CDR1 SGDLS, CDR2 YYNGEE. CDR3 nucleotides: TGTGCCAGCAGCCCAGGGGTGAACACCGGGGAGCTGTTTTTT. This encodes CASSPGVNTGELFF.

The genes are TRBV19 and TRBJ1-3; D gene ambiguous. This CDR3 comprises 16 residues. V was shortened by 3 bases and J by 0 bases, with 12 bases between the two germline ends. Germline V gene sequence: CDR1 LNHDA, CDR2 SQIVND (reference sequence). The chain's CDR3 is CASSISQSHSGNTIYF. The CDR3 nucleotides are TGTGCCAGTAGTATTTCCCAATCACACTCTGGAAACACCATATATTTT.

This chain uses TRBV7-9 with TRBJ2-1; D tentatively reads TRBD1 or TRBD2 (5 bases each). Germline V CDR1 and CDR2: SEHNR, FQNEAQ (reference sequence). Between the trimmed V and J ends, which lost 3 bases and 14 bases, there was a span of 11 bases. This CDR3 is 11 amino acids long. CDR3 sequence: CASSFMGPEFF. In DNA, the CDR3 is TGTGCCAGCAGCTTTATGGGACCAGAGTTCTTC.

V usage is TRBV11-2 and J usage is TRBJ2-5; 8 bases line up with TRBD1. Germline CDR1 is SGHAT and CDR2 is FQNNGV. Unmatched junction bases numbered 4, after V lost 6 bases and J lost 4 bases. There are 13 residues in the CDR3. Here the CDR3 reads CASSSTGGETQYF. Here the CDR3 DNA reads TGTGCCAGCAGTTCTACAGGGGGAGAGACCCAGTACTTC.

The chain has TRBV5-1 and TRBJ2-7; 8 nucleotides match TRBD1. The V segment lost 0 bases and the J segment 2 bases; nucleotides outside the gene matches: 4. The CDR3 is made up of 15 amino acids. The V gene's germline CDR1 is SGHRS and CDR2 YFSETQ. The CDR3, as DNA: TGCGCCAGCAGCTTGGGGCAGGGGGCGGCCTACGAGCAGTACTTC. It is translated as CASSLGQGAAYEQYF. The full variable domain, rest sourced from reference TRBV5-1 and TRBJ2-7, is KAGVTQTPRYLIKTRGQQVTLSCSPISGHRSVSWYQQTPGQGLQFLFEYFSETQRNKGNFPGRFSGRQFSNSRSEMNVSTLELGDSALYLCASSLGQGAAYEQYFGPGTRLTVT.

The chain links TRBV2 to TRBJ2-7; the D is unclear. This CDR3 comprises 11 residues. From germline, CDR1 is SNHLY and CDR2 FYNNEI. The V end lost 1 base, the J end lost 6 bases, and 4 bases lay between the germline ends. CDR3 amino acids: CASSEVSEQYF. DNA for the CDR3: TGTGCCAGCAGTGAAGTTTCCGAGCAGTACTTC.

The chain recombines TRBV7-2 with TRBJ2-3; the D is unclear. Deletions cut 1 base from V and 0 bases from J, with 2 bases between. The CDR3 is 13 amino acids. Germline V gives CDR1 SGHTA, CDR2 FQGNSA. The CDR3 loop reads CASSLGSTDTQYF. CDR3 DNA sequence: TGTGCCAGCAGCTTAGGTAGCACAGATACGCAGTATTTT.

The J gene is TRBJ1-2, the V gene TRBV28, with TRBD1 matching 9 bases. The V gene end was trimmed by 8 bases and the J gene end by 14 bases; junction bases not matched to a gene: 15. This CDR3 spans 13 amino acids. Per the germline V gene, CDR1 is MDHEN and CDR2 is SYDVKM. CDR3 in amino acids: CASRGTGFLVGTF. As DNA, the CDR3 is TGTGCCAGCCGTGGGACAGGGTTTTTGGTTGGGACCTTC.

The V and J genes are TRBV9 and TRBJ2-2, with 8 bases lining up with TRBD2. J lost 3 bases, V lost 7 bases, and 8 bases had no gene match. Germline CDR1 SGDLS, CDR2 YYNGEE. This CDR3 has 15 amino acids. The CDR3 DNA reads as TGTGCCAGCTCTTCCCAGGGACTAGACACCGGGGAGCTGTTTTTT. This sequence encodes CASSSQGLDTGELFF.

The rearrangement links TRBV29-1 to TRBJ1-1, with D unresolved. Germline lookup yields CDR1 SQVTM and CDR2 ANQGSEA. The CDR3 has 13 residues. The V and J ends lost 5 bases and 0 bases respectively, with 10 bases between them. CDR3 residues: CSVRRGLNTEAFF. Written as DNA, the CDR3 is TGCAGCGTTCGTCGAGGGCTGAACACTGAAGCTTTCTTT.